One sample yielded the 31 T cell receptor beta chains listed below, sequenced in a study of cytomegalovirus exposure and HLA in healthy donors. It was with 60 Vbeta and 13 Jbeta primers that the PCR ran. Produced via immunoSEQ multiplex PCR; TCRdb's table is partial and in-frame only. The repertoire holds over 100,000 clones, 73% seen once, with around 8% in the top ten. The sequenced material came from PBMCs. The source is a man aged 35-49 years in good health and CMV-seronegative.

This clone was detected only a few times. The chain recombines TRBV4-2 with TRBJ1-5; unclear D gene. CDR1 is LGHNA, CDR2 YNFKEQ, per germline. V lost 4 bases and J 1 base, leaving 11 bases between the germline ends. The CDR3 extends over 15 amino acids. The CDR3: CASSRAPLSNQPQHF. The DNA of the CDR3 is TGTGCCAGCAGCCGGGCACCACTGAGCAATCAGCCCCAGCATTTT.

The genes are TRBV19 and TRBJ2-7; possibly TRBD1 for D (5 bases). Trimming pared 6 bases from V and 6 bases from J, leaving 9 bases between. Germline lookup yields CDR1 LNHDA and CDR2 SQIVND (reference sequence). CDR3 length: 11 residues. This chain's CDR3 is CASRRGGEQYF. The CDR3 coding sequence is TGTGCCAGTAGAAGGGGCGGCGAGCAGTACTTC.

The CDR3 region has the DNA TGTGCCAGCAGCCAAGGGCAGGGTAATTCACCCCTCCACTTT. It encodes CASSQGQGNSPLHF. The chain couples TRBV4-2 to TRBJ1-6, with D possibly being TRBD1 (5 bases). The V gene lost 1 base and the J gene lost 6 bases, with 7 bases spanning the gap. Germline assignment: CDR1 LGHNA and CDR2 YNFKEQ. This CDR3 spans 14 amino acids.

V gene TRBV4-2 combines with J gene TRBJ2-4, with 9 bases fitting TRBD1. This CDR3 is built from 17 residues. Germline values: CDR1 LGHNA, CDR2 YNFKEQ. Germline trimming cut 2 bases from V and 4 bases from J; bases unmatched to any gene: 9. The CDR3 sequence: CASSQSVGTGTKNIQYF. The CDR3 DNA sequence: TGTGCCAGCAGCCAATCCGTAGGGACAGGGACGAAAAACATTCAGTACTTC.

V and J are TRBV5-6 and TRBJ1-3; D is ambiguous. V was clipped by 5 bases and J by 4 bases, with 19 bases between them. The CDR3 has 16 residues. Germline lookup yields CDR1 SGHDT and CDR2 YYEEEE. The CDR3 coding sequence is TGTGCCAGCAGTTTCGGACCGTCTGCGGGAGGAAACACCATATATTTT. Translated: CASSFGPSAGGNTIYF.

Only a few counts were recorded for this clone. The V call is TRBV4-1, the J call TRBJ2-2; 7 bases agree with TRBD1. This CDR3 comprises 15 residues. Germline V gives CDR1 MGHRA, CDR2 YSYEKL. V shed 2 bases and J 4 bases; nucleotides not matched to a gene: 4. In nucleotides, the CDR3 is TGCGCCAGCAGCCAACAAGGGACAGTCACCGGGGAGCTGTTTTTT. Its translation: CASSQQGTVTGELFF.

This chain links TRBV4-3 with TRBJ2-1; D might be TRBD2 (7 bases). Per the germline V gene, CDR1 is LGHNA and CDR2 is YSLEER. V lost 3 bases and J 7 bases, leaving 10 bases between the germline ends. CDR3 size: 13 residues. CDR3 protein: CASSQGGRNEQFF. The DNA of the CDR3 is TGCGCCAGCAGCCAGGGGGGGCGGAATGAGCAGTTCTTC.

The chain is built from TRBV7-9 and TRBJ2-1; 16 bases are a match to TRBD2. Looked up from germline, CDR1 is SEHNR and CDR2 is FQNEAQ (reference sequence). V trimming: 5 bases; J trimming: 4 bases; junction bases outside the gene matches: 8. The CDR3 runs 18 residues. CDR3 DNA: TGTGCCAGCAGCACCGGGACTAGCGGGGGGGAGGTGTACAATGAGCAGTTCTTC. It yields the protein CASSTGTSGGEVYNEQFF.

The CDR3 reads CASSWTGQEQYF. Written as DNA, the CDR3 is TGTGCCAGCAGTTGGACAGGGCAAGAGCAGTACTTC. This sequence joins TRBV25-1 and TRBJ2-7, with TRBD1 identical over 8 bases. This CDR3 comprises 12 residues. Germline lookup yields CDR1 MGHDK and CDR2 SYGVNS. Trimming at V came to 5 bases and at J to 7 bases, leaving 4 bases not matched to a gene.

This clone was picked up one time. The rearrangement links TRBV6-4 to TRBJ1-2; TRBD1 might be the D (5 bases). From germline, CDR1 is MRHNA and CDR2 SNTAGT. V was shortened by 3 bases and J by 7 bases, with 21 bases between the two germline ends. The CDR3 totals 16 residues. CDR3 DNA: TGTGCCAGCAGTGAGTCGGGGACTGTTCGGGGTGGTGGCTACACCTTC. It is translated as CASSESGTVRGGGYTF.

The chain carries TRBV19 and TRBJ1-4, with D unclear. This CDR3 is 13 amino acids long. Trimming removed 3 bases at V and 7 bases at J, with 9 bases between. Germline V lookup: CDR1 LNHDA, CDR2 SQIVND (reference sequence). CDR3 amino acids: CASSILGSEKLFF. Written as DNA, the CDR3 is TGTGCCAGTAGTATCTTAGGGAGTGAAAAACTGTTTTTT.

This clone was detected a few times. V usage is TRBV2 and J usage is TRBJ1-1; tentatively, D is TRBD1 (6 bases). V was clipped by 6 bases and J by 2 bases, with 13 bases between them. The CDR3 runs 14 residues. Germline V gene data show CDR1 as SNHLY and CDR2 as FYNNEI. The CDR3 nucleotides are TGTGCCAGCAGGGAGACAGGAATAAACACTGAAGCTTTCTTT. Its translation is CASRETGINTEAFF.

This clone has just one count. This chain uses TRBV29-1 with TRBJ1-5; 10 nucleotides match TRBD1. The germline V gene encodes CDR1 SQVTM and CDR2 ANQGSEA. After removal of 8 bases from V and 3 bases from J, the junction contained 13 bases not matched to a gene. The CDR3 runs to 16 residues. CDR3 protein: CSLHPGTGAPNQPQHF. CDR3 sequence (DNA): TGCAGCCTCCACCCCGGGACAGGGGCCCCCAATCAGCCCCAGCATTTT. Based on the CDR3 plus reference TRBV29-1 and TRBJ1-5, the full variable domain is SAVISQKPSRDICQRGTSLTIQCQVDSQVTMMFWYRQQPGQSLTLIATANQGSEATYESGFVIDKFPISRPNLTFSTLTVSNMSPEDSSIYLCSLHPGTGAPNQPQHFGDGTRLSIL.

V is TRBV19 and J is TRBJ2-3, with TRBD1 identical over 7 bases. The CDR3 length is 16 residues. Unmatched junction bases numbered 6, after V lost 3 bases and J lost 0 bases. CDR1 and CDR2 (germline): LNHDA, SQIVND (reference sequence). The CDR3 protein is CASSILNRGSTDTQYF. The CDR3 region has the DNA TGTGCCAGTAGTATCCTCAACAGGGGAAGCACAGATACGCAGTATTTT.

The chain has TRBV27 and TRBJ1-5, with 12 bases lining up with TRBD1. The CDR3 is 18 residues long. The V gene's germline CDR1 is MNHEY and CDR2 SMNVEV (reference sequence). V was clipped by 2 bases and J by 1 base; unmatched bases: 6. The CDR3 reads CASSLLGTGGRSNQPQHF. The DNA for the CDR3 is TGTGCCAGCAGTTTACTCGGGACAGGGGGCCGGAGCAATCAGCCCCAGCATTTT.

This chain uses TRBV27 with TRBJ2-5; 9 bases match TRBD2. CDR3 size: 13 residues. The V segment lost 2 bases and the J segment 5 bases; nucleotides outside the gene matches: 0. Germline V gene sequence: CDR1 MNHEY, CDR2 SMNVEV (reference sequence). The CDR3 DNA follows: TGTGCCAGCAGTTTACTAGCGGGGGAGACCCAGTACTTC. Its translation: CASSLLAGETQYF.

This chain joins TRBV21-1 and TRBJ1-4; the D call of TRBD1 is as the table states it, not checked on the DNA. TRBV21-1 represents a pseudogene. The CDR3 runs 17 residues. The CDR3 DNA reads TGTGCCAGCAGCAAAGTAGCGGCAGGGGGTGCTAATGAAAAACTGTTTTTT. Its translation is CASSKVAAGGANEKLFF.

The chain employs TRBV19 and TRBJ1-3; 9 nucleotides line up with TRBD1. Trimming removed 1 base from V and 8 bases from J; junction bases left unmatched: 6. Germline loops: CDR1 LNHDA, CDR2 SQIVND (reference sequence). This CDR3 spans 15 amino acids. CDR3 sequence: CASSIAGTGRDTIYF. In nucleotides, the CDR3 is TGTGCCAGTAGTATAGCTGGGACAGGGAGGGACACCATATATTTT.

The count of this clone is one. The V and J genes are TRBV7-2 and TRBJ1-5; 8 bases align to TRBD1. Germline CDR1 reads SGHTA; CDR2 reads FQGNSA. The CDR3 extends over 13 amino acids. The J segment lost 4 bases and the V segment lost 8 bases, leaving 4 bases of the junction unmatched. The CDR3 DNA reads TGTGCCAGCGGGACAGGCCCGAATCAGCCCCAGCATTTT. It is translated as CASGTGPNQPQHF.

The chain is built from TRBV5-1 and TRBJ1-6, with D possibly TRBD1 on 6 matching bases. The CDR3 contains 16 residues. Germline CDR1 reads SGHRS; CDR2 reads YFSETQ. V gave up 2 bases and J gave up 5 bases, with 14 bases separating them. This CDR3 reads CASSFERQENNSPLHF. The CDR3 bases are TGCGCCAGCAGCTTCGAGCGACAGGAGAATAATTCACCCCTCCACTTT. Looking up the rest from reference TRBV5-1 and TRBJ1-6 gives the full variable domain: KAGVTQTPRYLIKTRGQQVTLSCSPISGHRSVSWYQQTPGQGLQFLFEYFSETQRNKGNFPGRFSGRQFSNSRSEMNVSTLELGDSALYLCASSFERQENNSPLHFGNGTRLTVT.

There are a few counts of this clone. V gene TRBV2 combines with J gene TRBJ1-3; weak D call: TRBD1 (6 bases). Germline CDR1 is SNHLY and CDR2 is FYNNEI. Trimming took 8 bases from V and 0 from J, leaving 11 bases between them. This CDR3 is built from 14 residues. This CDR3 reads CASEQGLSGNTIYF. Here the CDR3 DNA reads TGTGCCAGCGAACAGGGCCTCTCTGGAAACACCATATATTTT.

CDR3 coding DNA: TGTGCCAGCTCGGGGTGTAGCTCCTACGAGCAGTACTTC. Its protein product is CASSGCSSYEQYF. The chain employs TRBV21-1 and TRBJ2-7; the DNA was not compared with TRBD2, the D call given in the table. TRBV21-1 is a recognized pseudogene. This CDR3 spans 13 amino acids.

This chain links TRBV4-2 with TRBJ1-2, with 7 bases that match TRBD1. V shed 3 bases and J 7 bases; nucleotides not matched to a gene: 5. CDR3 length: 13 amino acids. The germline V gene has CDR1 LGHNA and CDR2 YNFKEQ. The CDR3 loop reads CASSHENRGGYTF. The CDR3 nucleotides are TGTGCCAGCAGCCATGAAAACAGGGGTGGCTACACCTTC.

This clone occurred once. The V gene is TRBV4-2, the J gene TRBJ2-7; a weak D match, TRBD1 (6 bases). V shed 4 bases and J shed 3 bases, with 16 bases lying between them. Germline lookup yields CDR1 LGHNA and CDR2 YNFKEQ. This CDR3 has 15 amino acids. Here the CDR3 DNA reads TGTGCCAGCAGCCTCTCGCCAGGGGAAGTCTACGAGCAGTACTTC. Its translation is CASSLSPGEVYEQYF.

This clone was seen only a few times. The chain employs TRBV7-9 and TRBJ2-2; 10 nucleotides match TRBD2. The CDR3 has 19 amino acids. V lost 3 bases to trimming and J lost 3 bases; unmatched junction nucleotides: 13. CDR1 and CDR2 from the germline V gene are SEHNR and FQNEAQ (reference sequence). This CDR3 reads CASSLSAAGGPGDTGELFF. As DNA, the CDR3 is TGTGCCAGCAGCTTGTCAGCAGCGGGGGGGCCCGGGGACACCGGGGAGCTGTTTTTT.

V gene TRBV18 combines with J gene TRBJ2-3; the D gene is possibly TRBD2 (5 bases). The CDR3 extends over 15 amino acids. From germline, CDR1 is KGHSH and CDR2 LQKENI. V gave up 2 bases and J gave up 5 bases, with 14 bases separating them. This CDR3 reads CASSPRASRQDTQYF. The CDR3 DNA sequence: TGTGCCAGCTCACCAAGGGCTAGCCGTCAAGATACGCAGTATTTT.

The V and J genes are TRBV6-1 and TRBJ1-3; maybe TRBD1 (6 bases). Germline CDR1 and CDR2: MNHNS and SASEGT. V was cut by 2 bases and J by 4 bases, with 12 bases left in between. This CDR3 is built from 15 residues. This CDR3 is CASSESNRAGNTIYF. CDR3 coding DNA: TGTGCCAGCAGTGAATCAAACAGGGCGGGAAACACCATATATTTT.

V and J are TRBV18 and TRBJ1-1; 10 bases map to TRBD1. The CDR3 has 15 residues. CDR1 is KGHSH and CDR2 is LQKENI in the germline V gene. V lost 3 bases and J lost 1; bases outside the gene matches: 2. CDR3 nucleotides: TGTGCCAGCTCACCCGACAGGGGGCAGAACACTGAAGCTTTCTTT. This codes for CASSPDRGQNTEAFF.

This clone has at least ten counts. V gene TRBV5-4 combines with J gene TRBJ1-1, with 7 bases fitting TRBD1. J gave up 2 bases and V 4 bases, and 5 bases lay outside the gene matches. The CDR3 totals 14 residues. In germline, CDR1 is SGHNT, CDR2 YYREEE (reference sequence). The CDR3 spells CASSGGQFNTEAFF. CDR3 nucleotides: TGTGCCAGCAGCGGGGGACAGTTCAACACTGAAGCTTTCTTT.

The chain has TRBV5-1 and TRBJ2-3; 8 bases are shared with TRBD2. The V segment lost 5 bases and the J segment 7 bases; nucleotides outside the gene matches: 9. Germline CDR1 SGHRS, CDR2 YFSETQ. The CDR3 loop spans 14 amino acids. CDR3 coding DNA: TGCGCCAGCAGGTCAAACGGGGGGGCAAATACGCAGTATTTT. This codes for CASRSNGGANTQYF.

A single count supports this clone. The V and J genes are TRBV4-3 and TRBJ1-2; perhaps TRBD1 as D (6 bases). V lost 4 bases, J lost 0 bases, and 12 bases lay in between. This CDR3 has 15 residues. CDR1 LGHNA and CDR2 YSLEER come from the germline V gene. CDR3: CASSRDTEANYGYTF. In nucleotides, the CDR3 is TGCGCCAGCAGCCGGGACACGGAGGCTAACTATGGCTACACCTTC.